The rows below give T cell receptor beta chains drawn from one sample of a study of T cell repertoires in cytomegalovirus infection. TCRdb called the reads again in MiXCR, with one record for every CDR3 protein. The sample holds about 440,000 distinct CDR3 sequences; 31% are singletons and the top ten take roughly an eighth. The sample taken for sequencing was PBMCs. The receptor set was obtained from a human donor in good health (CMV status not recorded). Some clones in this sample may be carry-over from other donors' samples. The CDR3 runs from the conserved cysteine through the conserved F or W. The D gene is left open where the match is weak. Not every row has a clone size; where given, it reads once, few, many or a size class.

TRBJ2-5	NA	14	TRBV20-1	NA	CSAGPPAHQETQYF	TGCAGTGCTGGCCCCCCGGCCCACCAAGAGACCCAGTACTTC
TRBJ1-2	NA	15	TRBV24-1	many	CATSDPTAKAGGYTF	TGTGCCACCAGTGATCCGACCGCCAAGGCGGGCGGCTACACCTTC
TRBJ2-5	TRBD2	15	TRBV7-2	many	CASSSGTSGKETQYF	TGTGCCAGCAGTTCCGGGACTAGCGGAAAAGAGACCCAGTACTTC
TRBJ1-3	TRBD1	18	TRBV18	few	CASASTPTGPSSGNTIYF	TGTGCCAGCGCAAGCACCCCGACAGGGCCGAGCTCTGGAAACACCATATATTTT
TRBJ1-5	TRBD1	14	TRBV6-1	many	CASKDRAANQPQHF	TGTGCCAGCAAGGACAGGGCAGCCAATCAGCCCCAGCATTTT
TRBJ2-3	NA	15	TRBV12-3/TRBV12-4	NA	CASSFWGLTLDTQYF	TGTGCCAGCAGTTTCTGGGGGTTAACCCTAGATACGCAGTATTTT
TRBJ1-1	NA	14	TRBV5-6	few	CASSSYRVGGEAFF	TGTGCCAGCAGCTCATACAGGGTAGGTGGTGAAGCTTTCTTT
TRBJ1-5	NA	13	TRBV4-3	NA	CASSQDFGQPQHF	TGCGCCAGCAGCCAAGATTTCGGGCAGCCCCAGCATTTT
TRBJ2-6	NA	15	TRBV6-5	NA	CASRGTHSGANVLTF	TGTGCCAGCAGGGGGACTCACTCTGGGGCCAACGTCCTGACTTTC
TRBJ1-2	NA	16	TRBV7-2	NA	CASSLEAFSGADGYTF	TGTGCCAGCAGCTTAGAGGCCTTTTCGGGCGCTGATGGCTACACCTTC
TRBJ1-5	NA	15	TRBV2	NA	CASSDRSGAGQPQHF	TGTGCCAGCAGTGATCGTTCGGGGGCCGGTCAGCCCCAGCATTTT
TRBJ2-5	NA	13	TRBV19	NA	CATLPAGQETQYF	TGTGCCACCCTCCCCGCGGGACAGGAGACCCAGTACTTC
TRBJ1-1	NA	15	TRBV4-1	few	CASSQFPGPGTEAFF	TGCGCCAGCAGCCAATTTCCCGGACCGGGGACTGAAGCTTTCTTT
TRBJ1-5	NA	14	TRBV28	NA	CASTAIQGNQPQHF	TGTGCCAGCACAGCAATACAGGGAAATCAGCCCCAGCATTTT
TRBJ1-6	TRBD1	14	TRBV25-1	NA	CASTSTGWGSPLHF	TGTGCCAGCACTTCGACAGGGTGGGGTTCACCCCTCCACTTT
TRBJ2-7	NA	12	TRBV7-8	NA	CASSRVPYEQYF	TGTGCCAGCAGCCGTGTCCCTTACGAGCAGTACTTC
TRBJ1-5	TRBD1	16	TRBV2	few	CASSADRAHGNQPQHF	TGTGCCAGCAGTGCAGACAGGGCCCATGGCAATCAGCCCCAGCATTTT
TRBJ1-6	NA	15	TRBV7-2	many	CASSLVAGKNSPLHF	TGTGCCAGCAGCTTAGTTGCAGGGAAGAATTCACCCCTCCACTTT
TRBJ2-3	TRBD2	14	TRBV6-5	NA	CASSQGRGADTQYF	TGTGCCAGCAGTCAGGGGCGGGGGGCAGATACGCAGTATTTT
TRBJ1-4	TRBD1	14	TRBV6-5	many	CASSYLPTGGELFF	TGTGCCAGCAGTTACTTACCCACAGGGGGTGAACTGTTTTTT
TRBJ1-1	NA	18	TRBV6-8	NA	CASSPQQRALWGNTEAFF	TGTGCCAGCAGTCCGCAACAAAGGGCCCTGTGGGGAAATACTGAAGCTTTCTTT
TRBJ1-2	NA	14	TRBV7-2	many	CASSPLGQTYGYTF	TGTGCCAGCAGCCCACTCGGACAGACCTATGGCTACACCTTC
TRBJ2-3	NA	14	TRBV11-2	many	CASSRPSSTDTQYF	TGTGCCAGCAGTCGGCCGAGCTCCACAGATACGCAGTATTTT
TRBJ1-6	NA	16	TRBV4-1	NA	CASSQDKGQGHSPLHF	TGTGCCAGCAGCCAAGATAAAGGCCAGGGACATTCACCCCTCCACTTT
TRBJ2-1	TRBD2	16	TRBV7-2	many	CASSFSGGAPYNEQFF	TGTGCCAGCAGCTTTAGCGGGGGGGCCCCCTACAATGAGCAGTTCTTC
TRBJ2-3	NA	15	TRBV5-5	few	CASSLGRGVLDTQYF	TGTGCCAGCAGCTTGGGGCGCGGGGTCTTAGATACGCAGTATTTT
TRBJ2-7	NA	15	TRBV7-9	NA	CASGSRLTGTYEQYF	TGTGCCAGCGGCTCGAGATTGACAGGCACCTACGAGCAGTACTTC
TRBJ2-7	NA	12	TRBV6-4	NA	CASTRQTDEQYF	TGTGCCAGCACACGACAGACAGACGAGCAGTACTTC
TRBJ2-1	TRBD1	15	TRBV28	few	CASSPGQGNVDEQFF	TGTGCCAGCAGCCCGGGACAGGGGAATGTAGATGAGCAGTTCTTC
TRBJ2-7	NA	16	TRBV6-2/TRBV6-3	NA	CASSYSRDWTAYEQYF	TGTGCCAGCAGTTACTCCCGGGACTGGACAGCCTACGAGCAGTACTTC
TRBJ2-7	TRBD2	19	TRBV7-2	NA	CASSFPRGSGGPKFYEQYF	TGTGCCAGCAGCTTCCCCCGGGGTAGCGGGGGGCCCAAATTCTACGAGCAGTACTTC
TRBJ2-1	NA	13	TRBV2	NA	CASSERPYNEQFF	TGTGCCAGCAGTGAGCGGCCTTACAATGAGCAGTTCTTC
TRBJ2-1	TRBD2	15	TRBV29-1	NA	CSVETSGGSYNEQFF	TGCAGCGTGGAAACTAGCGGGGGCTCCTACAATGAGCAGTTCTTC
TRBJ1-1	NA	17	TRBV12-3/TRBV12-4	NA	CASSFFPRGTAGTEAFF	TGTGCCAGCAGTTTTTTTCCCCGCGGGACCGCGGGGACTGAAGCTTTCTTT
TRBJ2-7	NA	11	TRBV6-6	few	CATGEAYEQYF	TGTGCCACAGGGGAAGCCTACGAGCAGTACTTC
TRBJ2-5	TRBD2	15	TRBV7-2	many	CASSLVGGIQETQYF	TGTGCCAGCAGCTTAGTGGGAGGGATCCAAGAGACCCAGTACTTC
TRBJ1-1	NA	13	TRBV19	NA	CASSITLSTEAFF	TGTGCCAGTAGTATAACACTAAGCACTGAAGCTTTCTTT
TRBJ2-4	TRBD1	13	TRBV19	once	CATSRAAGGIQYF	TGTGCCACCTCTAGGGCGGCAGGGGGAATTCAGTACTTC
TRBJ1-1	NA	12	TRBV7-8	many	CASSFGVTEAFF	TGTGCCAGCAGCTTCGGGGTCACTGAAGCTTTCTTT
TRBJ2-3	TRBD2	19	TRBV19	many	CASNRGGLAGVPPTDTQYF	TGTGCCAGTAATCGCGGGGGACTAGCGGGGGTCCCTCCCACAGATACGCAGTATTTT
TRBJ2-7	NA	13	TRBV20-1	NA	CSAPPMGYYEQYF	TGCAGTGCCCCCCCCATGGGGTACTACGAGCAGTACTTC
TRBJ1-5	TRBD1	16	TRBV12-3/TRBV12-4	NA	CASSWGDRGFYQPQHF	TGTGCCAGCAGTTGGGGGGACAGGGGCTTCTATCAGCCCCAGCATTTT
TRBJ2-7	TRBD1	13	TRBV7-2	many	CASSPRDRRQLNF	TGTGCCAGCAGCCCCCGGGACAGGCGGCAGTTGAACTTC
TRBJ1-2	NA	14	TRBV7-9	NA	CASSISSSFYGYTF	TGTGCCAGCAGCATCTCGTCCAGTTTCTATGGCTACACCTTC
TRBJ2-3	TRBD2	15	TRBV12-3/TRBV12-4	NA	CASSFRSGGTDTQYF	TGTGCCAGCAGTTTTAGGAGCGGGGGCACAGATACGCAGTATTTT
TRBJ2-7	NA	13	TRBV6-2/TRBV6-3	few	CASTARTAYEQYF	TGTGCCAGCACCGCTCGCACCGCCTACGAGCAGTACTTC
TRBJ1-2	NA	17	TRBV4-3	NA	CASSQELGTFTNYGYTF	TGCGCCAGCAGCCAAGAGTTGGGGACATTTACCAACTATGGCTACACCTTC
TRBJ1-3	NA	15	TRBV7-8	many	CASSLFPVSGNTIYF	TGTGCCAGCAGCTTATTCCCGGTCTCTGGAAACACCATATATTTT
TRBJ2-3	NA	15	TRBV11-2	many	CASSRLVAHPDTQYF	TGTGCCAGCAGCCGACTAGTAGCCCATCCAGATACGCAGTATTTT
TRBJ2-7	NA	15	TRBV7-2	many	CASSSQGGGDREQYF	TGTGCCAGCAGCTCGCAAGGAGGGGGGGATCGGGAGCAGTACTTC
TRBJ2-1	TRBD2	15	TRBV27	NA	CASSSLAGGLNEQFF	TGTGCCAGCAGTTCACTAGCGGGGGGGCTCAATGAGCAGTTCTTC
TRBJ2-1	NA	16	TRBV4-2	few	CASSPREESSYNEQFF	TGTGCCAGCAGCCCTAGGGAGGAAAGCTCCTACAATGAGCAGTTCTTC
TRBJ2-7	NA	13	TRBV11-2	NA	CARSLGFRSEQYF	TGTGCCAGAAGCTTAGGGTTTAGGAGCGAGCAGTACTTC
TRBJ2-5	NA	14	TRBV6-5	few	CASSYSNAMETQYF	TGTGCCAGCAGTTACTCGAATGCCATGGAGACCCAGTACTTC
TRBJ2-1	TRBD1	18	TRBV7-2	few	CASSSRDRGRVSYNEQFF	TGTGCCAGCAGCTCCCGGGACAGGGGGCGAGTTTCCTACAATGAGCAGTTCTTC